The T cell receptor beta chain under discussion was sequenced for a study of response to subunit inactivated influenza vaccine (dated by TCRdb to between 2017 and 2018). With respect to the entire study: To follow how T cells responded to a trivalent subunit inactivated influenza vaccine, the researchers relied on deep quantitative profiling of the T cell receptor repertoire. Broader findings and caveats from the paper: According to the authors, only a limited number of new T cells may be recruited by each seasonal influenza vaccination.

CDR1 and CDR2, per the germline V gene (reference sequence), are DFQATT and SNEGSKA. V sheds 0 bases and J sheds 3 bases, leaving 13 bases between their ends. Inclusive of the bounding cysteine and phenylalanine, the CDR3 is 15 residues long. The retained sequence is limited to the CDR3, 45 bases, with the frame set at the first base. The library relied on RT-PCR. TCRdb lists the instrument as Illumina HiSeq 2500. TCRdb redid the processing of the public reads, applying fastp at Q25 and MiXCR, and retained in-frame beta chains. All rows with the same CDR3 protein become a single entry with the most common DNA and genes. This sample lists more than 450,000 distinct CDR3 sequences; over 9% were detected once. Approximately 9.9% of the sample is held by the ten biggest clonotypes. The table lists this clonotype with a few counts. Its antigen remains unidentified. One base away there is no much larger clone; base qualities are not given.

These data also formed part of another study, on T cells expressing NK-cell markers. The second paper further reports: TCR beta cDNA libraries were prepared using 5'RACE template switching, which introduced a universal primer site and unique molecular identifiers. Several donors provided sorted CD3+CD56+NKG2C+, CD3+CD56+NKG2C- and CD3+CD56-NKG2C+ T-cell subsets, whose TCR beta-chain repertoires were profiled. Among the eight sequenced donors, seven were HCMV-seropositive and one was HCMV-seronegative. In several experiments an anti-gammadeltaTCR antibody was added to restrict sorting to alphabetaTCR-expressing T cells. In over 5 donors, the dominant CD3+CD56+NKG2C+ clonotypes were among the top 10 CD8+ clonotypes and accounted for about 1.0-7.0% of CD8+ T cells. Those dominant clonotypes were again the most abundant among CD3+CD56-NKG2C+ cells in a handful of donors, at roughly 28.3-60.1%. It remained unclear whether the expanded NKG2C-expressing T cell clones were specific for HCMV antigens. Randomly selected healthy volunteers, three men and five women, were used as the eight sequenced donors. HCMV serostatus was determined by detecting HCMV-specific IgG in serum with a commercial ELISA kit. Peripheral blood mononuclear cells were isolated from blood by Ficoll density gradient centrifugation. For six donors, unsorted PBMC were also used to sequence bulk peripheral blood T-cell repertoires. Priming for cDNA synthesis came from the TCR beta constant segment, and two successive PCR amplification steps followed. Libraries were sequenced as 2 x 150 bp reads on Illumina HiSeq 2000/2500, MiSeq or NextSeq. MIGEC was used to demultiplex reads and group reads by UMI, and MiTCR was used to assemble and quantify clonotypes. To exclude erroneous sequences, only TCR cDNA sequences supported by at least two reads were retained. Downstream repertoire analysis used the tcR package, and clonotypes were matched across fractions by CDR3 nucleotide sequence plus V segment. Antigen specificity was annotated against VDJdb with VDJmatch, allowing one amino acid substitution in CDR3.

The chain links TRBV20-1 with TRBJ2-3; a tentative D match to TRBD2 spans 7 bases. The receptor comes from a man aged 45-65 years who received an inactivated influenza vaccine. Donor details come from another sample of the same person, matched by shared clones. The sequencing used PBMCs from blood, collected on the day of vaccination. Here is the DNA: TGCAGTGCTAGAGATTTCGCGGGGGCTACAGATACGCAGTATTTT. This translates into CSARDFAGATDTQYF.